This note documents a single T cell receptor beta chain sequence. The CDR3 covers 15 residues. In germline, CDR1 is KGHSH, CDR2 LQKENI. The V end was cut by 5 bases, the J end by 6 bases, with 17 bases between. This record belongs to a study of blood T cell repertoires in COVID-19. Overall study: Sites in the United States, Italy and Spain provided acute and convalescent COVID-19 samples.

In the original analysis: The assay estimated nucleated cells by amplifying reference gene primers. The data were produced by immunoSEQ multiplex PCR, yet TCRdb's version contains in-frame clones alone and is incomplete. V, J and clone size are those of that table, while D and trimming were read from the DNA. Here the sample spans roughly 180,000 clones, over 80% being singletons. Cohorts were assigned according to the clinical history that participants reported. Two negative PCRs, clearance, or symptom resolution had been documented for recovered Cohort 3 donors. Sequenced input: PBMCs or T cells enriched from blood (not recorded which). The chain recombines TRBV18 with TRBJ2-1, with D unresolved. This clonotype originated in a woman aged 60 to 75 who had recovered from COVID-19. CDR3 region: CASSSSVILINEQFF. CDR3 sequence (DNA): TGTGCCAGCTCAAGCAGCGTGATTTTGATCAATGAGCAGTTCTTC. The whole variable domain, filled in from reference TRBV18 and TRBJ2-1, reads NAGVMQNPRHLVRRRGQEARLRCSPMKGHSHVYWYRQLPEEGLKFMVYLQKENIIDESGMPKERFSAEFPKEGPSILRIQQVVRGDSAAYFCASSSSVILINEQFFGPGTRLTVL.